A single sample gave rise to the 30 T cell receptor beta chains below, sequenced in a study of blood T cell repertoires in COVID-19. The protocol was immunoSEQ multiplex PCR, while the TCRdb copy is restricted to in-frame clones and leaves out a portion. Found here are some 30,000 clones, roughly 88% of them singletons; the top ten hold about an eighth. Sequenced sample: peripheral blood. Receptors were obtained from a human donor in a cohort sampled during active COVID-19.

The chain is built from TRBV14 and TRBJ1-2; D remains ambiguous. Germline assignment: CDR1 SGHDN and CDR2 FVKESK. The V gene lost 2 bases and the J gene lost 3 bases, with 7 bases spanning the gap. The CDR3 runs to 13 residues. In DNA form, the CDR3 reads TGTGCCAGCAGCCAATCCCGGTACTATGGCTACACCTTC. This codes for CASSQSRYYGYTF. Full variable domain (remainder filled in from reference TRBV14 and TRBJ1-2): EAGVTQFPSHSVIEKGQTVTLRCDPISGHDNLYWYRRVMGKEIKFLLHFVKESKQDESGMPNNRFLAERTGGTYSTLKVQPAELEDSGVYFCASSQSRYYGYTFGSGTRLTVV.

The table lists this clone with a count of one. The CDR3 coding sequence is TGTGCCAGCAGTCTACGGACAGGGGTGGAGACCCAGTACTTC. Its translation is CASSLRTGVETQYF. This chain links TRBV7-9 with TRBJ2-5; TRBD1 matches at 9 bases. Germline V gene sequence: CDR1 SEHNR, CDR2 FQNEAQ (reference sequence). The CDR3 sequence is 14 residues long. The junction had 7 bases not matched to a gene; V was cut back by 6 bases and J by 5 bases.

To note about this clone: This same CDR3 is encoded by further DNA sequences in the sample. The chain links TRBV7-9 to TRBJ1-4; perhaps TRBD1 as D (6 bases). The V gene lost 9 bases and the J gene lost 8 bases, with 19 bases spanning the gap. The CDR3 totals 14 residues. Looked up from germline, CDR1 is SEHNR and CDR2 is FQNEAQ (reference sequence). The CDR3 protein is CASSQDSRDEKLFF. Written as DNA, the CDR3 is TGTGCCAGTAGCCAGGACAGTCGGGACGAAAAACTGTTTTTT.

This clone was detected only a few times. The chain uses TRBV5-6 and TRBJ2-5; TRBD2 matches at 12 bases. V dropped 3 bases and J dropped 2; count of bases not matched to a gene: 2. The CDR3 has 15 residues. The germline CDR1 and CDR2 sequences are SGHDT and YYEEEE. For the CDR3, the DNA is TGTGCCAGCAGCTGGACTAGCGGGGCACAAGAGACCCAGTACTTC. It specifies CASSWTSGAQETQYF.

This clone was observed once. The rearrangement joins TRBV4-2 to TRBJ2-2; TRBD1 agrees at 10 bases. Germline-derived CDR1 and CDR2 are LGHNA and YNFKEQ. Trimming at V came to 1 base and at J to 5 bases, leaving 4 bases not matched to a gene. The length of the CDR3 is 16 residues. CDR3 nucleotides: TGTGCCAGCAGCCAAGCCGGGACAGGGGTGACCGGGGAGCTGTTTTTT. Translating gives CASSQAGTGVTGELFF.

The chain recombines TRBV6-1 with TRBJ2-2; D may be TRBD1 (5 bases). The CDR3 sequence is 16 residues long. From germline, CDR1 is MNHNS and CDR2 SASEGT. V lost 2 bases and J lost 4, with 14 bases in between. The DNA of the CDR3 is TGTGCCAGCAGTGAAAAGACAGCGTTCCCCACCGGGGAGCTGTTTTTT. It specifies CASSEKTAFPTGELFF.

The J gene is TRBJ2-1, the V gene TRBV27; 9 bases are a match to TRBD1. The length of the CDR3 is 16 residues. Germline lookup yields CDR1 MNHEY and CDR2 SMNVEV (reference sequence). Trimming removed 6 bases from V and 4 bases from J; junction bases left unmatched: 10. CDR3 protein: CASRALGQGGYNEQFF. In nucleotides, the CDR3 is TGTGCCAGCAGAGCGCTGGGACAGGGAGGGTACAATGAGCAGTTCTTC.

CDR3 nucleotide sequence: TGTGCCAGCAGCCAAGATGTGGGCGGCACAGATACGCAGTATTTT. Amino acids: CASSQDVGGTDTQYF. V and J are TRBV14 and TRBJ2-3; D remains unclear. The CDR3 length is 15 residues. Germline V CDR1 and CDR2: SGHDN, FVKESK. V was shortened by 0 bases and J by 1 base, with 8 bases between the two germline ends.

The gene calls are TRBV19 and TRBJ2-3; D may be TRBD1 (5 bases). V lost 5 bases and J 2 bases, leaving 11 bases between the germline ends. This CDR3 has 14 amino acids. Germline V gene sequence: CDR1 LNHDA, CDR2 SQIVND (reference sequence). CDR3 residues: CASSDRQLTDTQYF. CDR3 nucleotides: TGTGCCAGTAGTGACCGACAGCTCACAGATACGCAGTATTTT.

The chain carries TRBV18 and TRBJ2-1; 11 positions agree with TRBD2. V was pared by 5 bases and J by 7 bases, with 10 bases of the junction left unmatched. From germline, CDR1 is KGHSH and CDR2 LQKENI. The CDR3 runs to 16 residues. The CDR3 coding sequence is TGTGCCAGCTCATCCCTTGGGACTAGCGGACTTAATGAGCAGTTCTTC. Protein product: CASSSLGTSGLNEQFF.

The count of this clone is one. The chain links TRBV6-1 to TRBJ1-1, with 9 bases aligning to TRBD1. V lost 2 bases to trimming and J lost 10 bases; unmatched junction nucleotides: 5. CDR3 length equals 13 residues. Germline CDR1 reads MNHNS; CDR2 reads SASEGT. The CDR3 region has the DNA TGTGCCAGCAGTGAATGGGACAGGGAAGGAGCTTTCTTT. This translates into CASSEWDREGAFF.

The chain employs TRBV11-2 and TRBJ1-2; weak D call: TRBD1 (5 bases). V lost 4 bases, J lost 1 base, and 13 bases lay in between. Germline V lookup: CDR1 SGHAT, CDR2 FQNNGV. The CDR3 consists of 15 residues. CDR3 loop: CASSSGGVGNYGYTF. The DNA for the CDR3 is TGTGCCAGCAGCTCAGGAGGGGTCGGTAACTATGGCTACACCTTC.

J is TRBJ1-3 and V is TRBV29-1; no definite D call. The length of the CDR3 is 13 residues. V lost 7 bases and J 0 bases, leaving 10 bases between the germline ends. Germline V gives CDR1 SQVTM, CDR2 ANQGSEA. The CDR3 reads CSASAASGNTIYF. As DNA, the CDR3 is TGCAGCGCCAGCGCAGCCTCTGGAAACACCATATATTTT.

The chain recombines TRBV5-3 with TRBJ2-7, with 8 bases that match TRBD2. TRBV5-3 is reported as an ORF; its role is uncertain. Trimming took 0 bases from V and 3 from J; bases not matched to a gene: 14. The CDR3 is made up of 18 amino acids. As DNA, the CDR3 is TGTGCCAGAAGCTTGGGGACCCCTACGGGGGGGGTAGACTACGAGCAGTACTTC. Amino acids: CARSLGTPTGGVDYEQYF.

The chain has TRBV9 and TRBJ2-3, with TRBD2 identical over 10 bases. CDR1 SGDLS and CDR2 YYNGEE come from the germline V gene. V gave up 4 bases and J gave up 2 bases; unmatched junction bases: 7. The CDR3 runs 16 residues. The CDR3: CASSLGTSVNTDTQYF. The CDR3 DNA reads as TGTGCCAGCAGCTTAGGGACTAGCGTAAACACAGATACGCAGTATTTT.

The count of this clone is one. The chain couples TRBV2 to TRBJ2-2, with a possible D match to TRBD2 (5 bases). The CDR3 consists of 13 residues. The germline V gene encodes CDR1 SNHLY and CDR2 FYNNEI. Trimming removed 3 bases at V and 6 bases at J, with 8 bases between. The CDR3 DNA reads TGTGCCAGCAGTGAGACCGGGGCCGGGGAGCTGTTTTTT. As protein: CASSETGAGELFF.

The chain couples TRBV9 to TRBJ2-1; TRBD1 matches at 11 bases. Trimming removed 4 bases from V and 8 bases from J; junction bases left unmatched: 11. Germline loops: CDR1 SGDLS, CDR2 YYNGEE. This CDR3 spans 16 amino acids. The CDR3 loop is CASSRHPGQGGDEQFF. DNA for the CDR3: TGTGCCAGCAGCCGACACCCGGGACAGGGGGGCGATGAGCAGTTCTTC.

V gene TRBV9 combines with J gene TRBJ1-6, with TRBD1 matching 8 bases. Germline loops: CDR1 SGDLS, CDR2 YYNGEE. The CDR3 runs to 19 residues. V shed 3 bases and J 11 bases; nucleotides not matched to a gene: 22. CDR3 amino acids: CASSAHPPGRTGMSPPLHF. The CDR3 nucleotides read TGTGCCAGCAGCGCTCACCCCCCGGGCAGGACAGGGATGAGTCCACCCCTCCACTTT.

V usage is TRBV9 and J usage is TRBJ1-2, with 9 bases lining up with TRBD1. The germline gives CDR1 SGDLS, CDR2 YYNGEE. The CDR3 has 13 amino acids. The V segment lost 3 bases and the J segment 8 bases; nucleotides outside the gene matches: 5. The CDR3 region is CASSAQTGGGYTF. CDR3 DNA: TGTGCCAGCAGCGCCCAAACAGGGGGCGGCTACACCTTC. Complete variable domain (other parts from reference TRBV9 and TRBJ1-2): DSGVTQTPKHLITATGQRVTLRCSPRSGDLSVYWYQQSLDQGLQFLIQYYNGEERAKGNILERFSAQQFPDLHSELNLSSLELGDSALYFCASSAQTGGGYTFGSGTRLTVV.

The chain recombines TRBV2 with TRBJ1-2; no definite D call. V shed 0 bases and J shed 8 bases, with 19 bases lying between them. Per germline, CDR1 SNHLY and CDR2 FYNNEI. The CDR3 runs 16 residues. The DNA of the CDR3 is TGTGCCAGCAGTGAAGCGCTTATAAGGGCGGAGGACGGCTACACCTTC. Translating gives CASSEALIRAEDGYTF.

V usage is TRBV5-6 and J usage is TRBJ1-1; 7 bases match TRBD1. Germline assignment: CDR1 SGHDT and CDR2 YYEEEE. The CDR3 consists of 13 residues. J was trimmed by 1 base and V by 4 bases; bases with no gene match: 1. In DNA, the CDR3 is TGTGCCAGCAGCGCAGGGGGGAACACTGAAGCTTTCTTT. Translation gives CASSAGGNTEAFF.

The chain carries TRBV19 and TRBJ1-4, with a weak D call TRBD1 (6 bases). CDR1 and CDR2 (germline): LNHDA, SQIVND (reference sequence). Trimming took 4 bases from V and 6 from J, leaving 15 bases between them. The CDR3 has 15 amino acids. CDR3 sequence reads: CASSTRQAGDEKLFF. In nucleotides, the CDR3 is TGTGCCAGTAGTACCAGACAGGCTGGGGATGAAAAACTGTTTTTT.

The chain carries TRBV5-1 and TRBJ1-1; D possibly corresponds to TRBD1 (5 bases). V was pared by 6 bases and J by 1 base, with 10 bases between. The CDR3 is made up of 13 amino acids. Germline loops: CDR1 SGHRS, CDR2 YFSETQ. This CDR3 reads CASKPGPNTEAFF. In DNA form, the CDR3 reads TGCGCCAGCAAGCCAGGGCCGAACACTGAAGCTTTCTTT. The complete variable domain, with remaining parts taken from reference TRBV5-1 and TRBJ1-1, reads KAGVTQTPRYLIKTRGQQVTLSCSPISGHRSVSWYQQTPGQGLQFLFEYFSETQRNKGNFPGRFSGRQFSNSRSEMNVSTLELGDSALYLCASKPGPNTEAFFGQGTRLTVV.

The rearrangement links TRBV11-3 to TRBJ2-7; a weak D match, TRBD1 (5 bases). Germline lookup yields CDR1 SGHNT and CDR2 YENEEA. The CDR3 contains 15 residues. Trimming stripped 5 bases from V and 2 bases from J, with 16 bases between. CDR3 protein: CASSPSYGAAYEQYF. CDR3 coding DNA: TGTGCCAGCAGCCCGAGTTATGGGGCCGCCTACGAGCAGTACTTC.

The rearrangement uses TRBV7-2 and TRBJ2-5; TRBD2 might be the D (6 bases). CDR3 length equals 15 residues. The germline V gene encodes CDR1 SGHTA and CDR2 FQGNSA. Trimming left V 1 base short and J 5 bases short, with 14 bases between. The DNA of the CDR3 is TGTGCCAGCAGCTTAGTCTGGGGGGTATTGGAGACCCAGTACTTC. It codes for CASSLVWGVLETQYF.

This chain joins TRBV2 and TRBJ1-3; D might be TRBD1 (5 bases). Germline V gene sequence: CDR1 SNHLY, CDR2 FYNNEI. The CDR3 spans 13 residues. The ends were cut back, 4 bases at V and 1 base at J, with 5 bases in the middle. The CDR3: CASSGQSGNTIYF. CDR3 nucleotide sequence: TGTGCCAGCAGTGGACAGTCTGGAAACACCATATATTTT.

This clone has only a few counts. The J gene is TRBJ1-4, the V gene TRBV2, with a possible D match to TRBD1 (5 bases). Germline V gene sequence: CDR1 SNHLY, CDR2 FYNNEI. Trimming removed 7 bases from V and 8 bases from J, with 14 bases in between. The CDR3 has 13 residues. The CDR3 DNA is TGTGCCAGCAACGGGGGTCCCCGAGAAAAACTGTTTTTT. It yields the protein CASNGGPREKLFF.

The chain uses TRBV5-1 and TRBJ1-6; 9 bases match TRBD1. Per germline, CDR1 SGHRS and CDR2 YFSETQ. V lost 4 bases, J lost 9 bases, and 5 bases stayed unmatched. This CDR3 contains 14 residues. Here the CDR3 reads CASSGGQGFSPLHF. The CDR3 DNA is TGCGCCAGCAGCGGGGGACAGGGTTTTTCACCCCTCCACTTT.

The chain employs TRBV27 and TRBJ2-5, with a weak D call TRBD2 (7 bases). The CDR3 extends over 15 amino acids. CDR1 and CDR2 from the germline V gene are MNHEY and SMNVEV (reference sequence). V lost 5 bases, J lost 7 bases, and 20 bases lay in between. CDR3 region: CASSPGWGGEGTQYF. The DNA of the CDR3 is TGTGCCAGCAGTCCCGGTTGGGGGGGCGAGGGGACCCAGTACTTC.

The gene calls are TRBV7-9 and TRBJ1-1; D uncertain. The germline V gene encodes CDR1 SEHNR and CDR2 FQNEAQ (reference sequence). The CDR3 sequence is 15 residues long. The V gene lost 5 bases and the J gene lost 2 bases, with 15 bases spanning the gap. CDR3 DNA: TGTGCCAGCAGCCCGGGAGTCGGCCTAAACACTGAAGCTTTCTTT. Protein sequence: CASSPGVGLNTEAFF.